Shown below are 27 T cell receptor beta chains from a single sample sequenced in a study of T cell changes during pregnancy in multiple sclerosis. Libraries were prepared by immunoSEQ multiplex PCR; TCRdb keeps only in-frame clonotypes and omits some of them. Found here are approximately 20,000 clones, about 87% of them singletons; the top ten hold approximately 5%. Sequenced here: CD8+ T cells from peripheral blood mononuclear cells, sampled after pregnancy. Every receptor here comes from a female donor in good health, enrolled as a control in a pregnancy study.

The chain is built from TRBV4-2 and TRBJ1-1; 7 nucleotides agree with TRBD1. Germline CDR1 reads LGHNA; CDR2 reads YNFKEQ. The ends lost 4 bases at V and 8 bases at J; junction bases unmatched: 4. CDR3 size: 12 residues. The chain's CDR3 is CASSPGTAEAFF. CDR3 bases: TGTGCCAGCAGCCCAGGGACAGCGGAAGCTTTCTTT.

The CDR3 DNA reads as TGTGCCAGCAGCTTGTGGGAGTCTAACTATGGCTACACCTTC. This gives the protein CASSLWESNYGYTF. The J gene is TRBJ1-2, the V gene TRBV5-6; D call uncertain. This CDR3 region has 14 residues. From germline, CDR1 is SGHDT and CDR2 YYEEEE. V dropped 1 base and J dropped 0 bases, with 7 bases sitting between them.

The chain carries TRBV7-3 and TRBJ2-1, with D tentatively TRBD2 (5 bases). Trimming took off 0 bases at V and 8 bases at J, with 8 bases between the two ends. The CDR3 covers 13 residues. CDR1 is SGHTA, CDR2 FQGTGA, per germline. Here the CDR3 DNA reads TGTGCCAGCAGCTTAACTAGCGCCCATGAGCAGTTCTTC. The encoded protein is CASSLTSAHEQFF.

The chain carries TRBV2 and TRBJ1-5, with 8 bases identical to TRBD1. Germline CDR1 and CDR2: SNHLY and FYNNEI. This CDR3 spans 14 amino acids. With 5 bases clipped from V and 6 bases from J, the junction kept 6 bases outside the gene matches. CDR3 in DNA: TGTGCCAGCAGTCGACAGGGGTCGGGTCAGCCCCAGCATTTT. Its translation is CASSRQGSGQPQHF.

The rearrangement joins TRBV29-1 to TRBJ1-5; tentative D call: TRBD1 (6 bases). Germline V lookup: CDR1 SQVTM, CDR2 ANQGSEA. There are 16 residues in the CDR3. V was pared by 2 bases and J by 2 bases, with 16 bases between. Here the CDR3 DNA reads TGCAGCGTTGAAAGGGGGTGGCATCGGGGCAATCAGCCCCAGCATTTT. Protein product: CSVERGWHRGNQPQHF.

The chain uses TRBV21-1 and TRBJ1-4; the table gives TRBD1 as D, unverified against the DNA. TRBV21-1 is termed a pseudogene. This CDR3 has 16 amino acids. This CDR3 is CASSQRQGGLNEKLFF. The CDR3 coding sequence is TGTGCCAGCAGCCAAAGACAGGGGGGCCTTAATGAAAAACTGTTTTTT.

The chain joins TRBV19 to TRBJ1-1, with D unclear. This CDR3 is built from 14 residues. The V and J ends lost 7 bases and 0 bases respectively, with 12 bases between them. Germline CDR1 LNHDA, CDR2 SQIVND (reference sequence). CDR3 sequence (DNA): TGTGCCAGTATATTCCAGGCCATGAACACTGAAGCTTTCTTT. Translated: CASIFQAMNTEAFF.

The chain couples TRBV5-1 to TRBJ2-7; the match to TRBD1 covers 10 bases. V shed 4 bases and J 2 bases; nucleotides not matched to a gene: 9. Germline CDR1 and CDR2: SGHRS and YFSETQ. The CDR3 extends over 16 amino acids. This CDR3 reads CASSLKTTGGPYEQYF. For the CDR3, the DNA is TGCGCCAGCAGCCTAAAGACGACAGGGGGCCCCTACGAGCAGTACTTC. The entire variable domain, with the rest obtained from reference TRBV5-1 and TRBJ2-7, is as follows: KAGVTQTPRYLIKTRGQQVTLSCSPISGHRSVSWYQQTPGQGLQFLFEYFSETQRNKGNFPGRFSGRQFSNSRSEMNVSTLELGDSALYLCASSLKTTGGPYEQYFGPGTRLTVT.

This clone was detected a few times. The identical CDR3 is also encoded by other nucleotide sequences in the sample. V and J are TRBV27 and TRBJ1-1; TRBD1 matches at 7 bases. Germline V lookup: CDR1 MNHEY, CDR2 SMNVEV (reference sequence). The CDR3 covers 12 residues. With 6 bases clipped from V and 4 bases from J, the junction kept 2 bases outside the gene matches. The CDR3 bases are TGTGCCAGCAGCCAGGGGGGCACTGAAGCTTTCTTT. Encoded protein: CASSQGGTEAFF.

The V gene is TRBV30, the J gene TRBJ2-7; 9 bases are a match to TRBD1. Germline V lookup: CDR1 GTSNPN, CDR2 SVGIG (reference sequence). The CDR3 is made up of 15 amino acids. V gave up 2 bases and J gave up 5 bases; unmatched junction bases: 10. CDR3 region: CAWSPPDRGIHEQYF. The CDR3 nucleotides are TGTGCCTGGAGTCCCCCGGACAGGGGAATCCACGAGCAGTACTTC.

This chain uses TRBV11-2 with TRBJ2-3, with a tentative D call TRBD2 (7 bases). Germline V gene sequence: CDR1 SGHAT, CDR2 FQNNGV. V lost 3 bases and J lost 1, with 23 bases in between. This CDR3 spans 19 amino acids. The CDR3 nucleotides read TGTGCCAGCAGCTTCCCCCAAGGGGGGGCCGATTCTGGCACAGATACGCAGTATTTT. Translation gives CASSFPQGGADSGTDTQYF. Looking up the rest from reference TRBV11-2 and TRBJ2-3 gives the full variable domain: EAGVAQSPRYKIIEKRQSVAFWCNPISGHATLYWYQQILGQGPKLLIQFQNNGVVDDSQLPKDRFSAERLKGVDSTLKIQPAKLEDSAVYLCASSFPQGGADSGTDTQYFGPGTRLTVL.

The V call is TRBV5-6, the J call TRBJ2-3; no clear D gene. V was pared by 0 bases and J by 1 base, with 12 bases between. Per the germline V gene, CDR1 is SGHDT and CDR2 is YYEEEE. There are 16 residues in the CDR3. In nucleotides, the CDR3 is TGTGCCAGCAGCTTGGTAATTGATCCGGGCACAGATACGCAGTATTTT. As protein: CASSLVIDPGTDTQYF.

This sequence joins TRBV19 and TRBJ1-1, with D possibly TRBD1 on 6 matching bases. Looked up from germline, CDR1 is LNHDA and CDR2 is SQIVND (reference sequence). V was clipped by 3 bases and J by 6 bases, with 11 bases between them. The CDR3 runs to 13 residues. The chain's CDR3 is CASSIQGGPEAFF. The DNA for the CDR3 is TGTGCCAGTAGTATTCAAGGGGGACCTGAAGCTTTCTTT.

V is TRBV7-2 and J is TRBJ2-7; D is perhaps TRBD2 (6 bases). The CDR3 covers 16 residues. Trimming removed 5 bases at V and 2 bases at J, with 19 bases between. Germline V lookup: CDR1 SGHTA, CDR2 FQGNSA. The CDR3 here is CASSHGGGGSPYEQYF. The DNA of the CDR3 is TGTGCCAGCAGCCATGGGGGTGGGGGGTCCCCCTACGAGCAGTACTTC.

This chain connects TRBV13 to TRBJ2-5, with D possibly matching TRBD2 (5 bases). The V gene lost 2 bases and the J gene lost 0 bases, with 7 bases spanning the gap. Germline CDR1 PRHDT, CDR2 FYEKMQ (reference sequence). This CDR3 region has 14 residues. CDR3 DNA: TGTGCCAGCAGCTTACCCGGGAACCAAGAGACCCAGTACTTC. This sequence encodes CASSLPGNQETQYF.

The chain employs TRBV4-1 and TRBJ2-3, with no clear D. Trimming took 0 bases from V and 2 from J, leaving 6 bases between them. This CDR3 is 14 amino acids long. Germline loops: CDR1 MGHRA, CDR2 YSYEKL. The CDR3 DNA reads as TGCGCCAGCAGCCAAGATCGGTCCACAGATACGCAGTATTTT. It encodes CASSQDRSTDTQYF.

The V and J genes are TRBV19 and TRBJ2-7, with TRBD1 as a possible D gene (6 bases). V was cut by 3 bases and J by 2 bases, with 11 bases left in between. The CDR3 loop spans 14 amino acids. Per the germline V gene, CDR1 is LNHDA and CDR2 is SQIVND (reference sequence). CDR3 bases: TGTGCCAGTAGTATCCAGGACAGAGCCTACGAGCAGTACTTC. Translating it yields CASSIQDRAYEQYF.

The chain carries TRBV9 and TRBJ2-7; TRBD1 agrees at 7 bases. Trimming took 3 bases from V and 0 from J; bases not matched to a gene: 6. Germline V CDR1 and CDR2: SGDLS, YYNGEE. This CDR3 is built from 15 residues. CDR3 amino acids: CASSATGRSSYEQYF. DNA for the CDR3: TGTGCCAGCAGCGCGACAGGGCGCAGCTCCTACGAGCAGTACTTC.

The CDR3, as DNA: TGTGCCAGCAGCTCGGGACTAAAACGCTACGAGCAGTACTTC. Amino acid sequence: CASSSGLKRYEQYF. The chain couples TRBV13 to TRBJ2-7; 7 bases map to TRBD2. V trimming: 4 bases; J trimming: 3 bases; junction bases outside the gene matches: 6. The germline CDR1 and CDR2 sequences are PRHDT and FYEKMQ (reference sequence). This CDR3 has 14 residues.

The chain combines TRBV18 with TRBJ1-4, with 8 bases lining up with TRBD1. This CDR3 is 13 amino acids long. The germline V gene encodes CDR1 KGHSH and CDR2 LQKENI. V shed 5 bases and J 7 bases; nucleotides not matched to a gene: 3. The CDR3 loop is CASSTDRVEKLFF. DNA for the CDR3: TGTGCCAGCTCAACGGACAGGGTTGAAAAACTGTTTTTT.

This clone was counted a few times. V and J are TRBV29-1 and TRBJ1-2; 9 bases align to TRBD1. The CDR3 is made up of 15 amino acids. Trimming removed 4 bases from V and 6 bases from J; junction bases left unmatched: 12. Per germline, CDR1 SQVTM and CDR2 ANQGSEA. The chain's CDR3 is CSVVAMDRGLHGYTF. The CDR3, as DNA: TGCAGCGTTGTAGCTATGGACAGGGGCCTTCATGGCTACACCTTC.

The chain couples TRBV21-1 to TRBJ1-2; the table's TRBD1 call for D was not verified on the DNA. TRBV21-1 is annotated as a pseudogene. This CDR3 spans 18 amino acids. DNA for the CDR3: TGTGCCAGCAGCAAAGACCGGGGCCCAACAGGGAACCACTATGGCTACACCTTC. Translating it yields CASSKDRGPTGNHYGYTF.

V is TRBV11-2 and J is TRBJ1-1; no firm D call. CDR1 and CDR2 (germline): SGHAT, FQNNGV. The V end lost 5 bases, the J end lost 0 bases, and 13 bases lay between the germline ends. The CDR3 totals 15 residues. CDR3 loop: CASSPYGGMNTEAFF. The DNA for the CDR3 is TGTGCCAGCAGCCCATATGGCGGAATGAACACTGAAGCTTTCTTT.

This chain connects TRBV20-1 to TRBJ2-7, with 7 bases lining up with TRBD2. CDR3 size: 11 residues. CDR1 and CDR2 (germline): DFQATT, SNEGSKA (reference sequence). V dropped 5 bases and J dropped 6; count of bases not matched to a gene: 4. The CDR3 DNA sequence: TGCAGTGCTCCTTCGGGGGGCGAGCAGTACTTC. This sequence encodes CSAPSGGEQYF.

V and J are TRBV11-2 and TRBJ1-1; tentative D call: TRBD1 (5 bases). The germline V gene has CDR1 SGHAT and CDR2 FQNNGV. The CDR3 runs to 14 residues. Trimming took 4 bases from V and 5 from J, leaving 14 bases between them. The CDR3 bases are TGTGCCAGCAGCTGGGGACTGGGAGGGACTGAAGCTTTCTTT. Its protein is CASSWGLGGTEAFF. The whole variable domain, filled in from reference TRBV11-2 and TRBJ1-1, reads EAGVAQSPRYKIIEKRQSVAFWCNPISGHATLYWYQQILGQGPKLLIQFQNNGVVDDSQLPKDRFSAERLKGVDSTLKIQPAKLEDSAVYLCASSWGLGGTEAFFGQGTRLTVV.

The gene calls are TRBV9 and TRBJ1-1; TRBD1 matches 7 bases. The CDR3 length is 13 residues. Germline CDR1 reads SGDLS; CDR2 reads YYNGEE. Trimming cost V 3 bases and J 5 bases; bases outside gene matches: 4. CDR3 amino acids: CASSDTGETEAFF. In DNA form, the CDR3 reads TGTGCCAGCAGCGACACAGGGGAGACTGAAGCTTTCTTT.

This clone was seen only a few times. The chain couples TRBV4-3 to TRBJ2-7; 7 bases match TRBD2. Germline CDR1 reads LGHNA; CDR2 reads YSLEER. CDR3 length equals 14 residues. J gave up 3 bases and V 4 bases, and 6 bases lay outside the gene matches. CDR3 sequence reads: CASSLSGGNYEQYF. CDR3 in DNA: TGCGCCAGCAGCCTCTCGGGGGGAAACTACGAGCAGTACTTC.